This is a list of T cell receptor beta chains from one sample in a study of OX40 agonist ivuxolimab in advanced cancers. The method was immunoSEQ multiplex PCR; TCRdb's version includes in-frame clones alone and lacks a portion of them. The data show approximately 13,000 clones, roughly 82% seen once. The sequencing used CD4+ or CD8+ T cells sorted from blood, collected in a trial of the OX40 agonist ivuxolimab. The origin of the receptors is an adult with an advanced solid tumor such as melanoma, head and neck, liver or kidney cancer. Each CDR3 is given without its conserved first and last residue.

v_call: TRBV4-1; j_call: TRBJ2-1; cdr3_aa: ASSQRLAGGPYNEQF
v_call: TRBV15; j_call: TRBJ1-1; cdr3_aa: ATRPSGRDTEAF
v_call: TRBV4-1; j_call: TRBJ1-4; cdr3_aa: ASSQGWGSTNEKLF
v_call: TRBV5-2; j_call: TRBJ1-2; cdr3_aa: ASSWDRQLGYGYT
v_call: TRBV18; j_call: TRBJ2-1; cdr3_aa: ASSRGTGVVDEQF
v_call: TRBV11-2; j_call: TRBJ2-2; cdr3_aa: ASRGTDMNTGELF
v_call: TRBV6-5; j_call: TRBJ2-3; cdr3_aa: ASSYYGGTDTQY
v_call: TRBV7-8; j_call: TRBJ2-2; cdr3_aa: ASRDSSNTGELF
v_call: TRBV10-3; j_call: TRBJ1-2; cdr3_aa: AISGTGEAGYT
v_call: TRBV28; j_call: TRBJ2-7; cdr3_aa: ASSLRQVYEQY
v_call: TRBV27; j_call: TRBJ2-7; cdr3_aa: ASSSSGSPSYEQY
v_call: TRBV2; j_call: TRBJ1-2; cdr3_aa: ASSDTYYGYT
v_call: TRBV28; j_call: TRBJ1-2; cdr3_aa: ASSFVGGSGYT
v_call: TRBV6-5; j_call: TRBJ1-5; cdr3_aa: ASSPDSNQPQH
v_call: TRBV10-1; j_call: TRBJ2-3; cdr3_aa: ASSDRVPTDTQY
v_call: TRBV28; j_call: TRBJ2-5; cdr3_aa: ASSFGGSSDQETQY
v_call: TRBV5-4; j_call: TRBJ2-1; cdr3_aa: ASRSRGGLAGGGQF
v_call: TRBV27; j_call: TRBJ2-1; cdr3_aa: ASRLAGPSSYNEQF
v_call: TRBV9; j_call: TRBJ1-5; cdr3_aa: ASSAAGYNQPQH
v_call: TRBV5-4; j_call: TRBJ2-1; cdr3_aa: ASSLGAGQF
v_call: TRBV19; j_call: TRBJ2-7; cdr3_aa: ASSIGPRGHEQY
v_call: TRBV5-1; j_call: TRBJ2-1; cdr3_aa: ASSSGLAGDYNEQF
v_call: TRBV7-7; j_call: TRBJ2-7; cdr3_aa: ASSKGTSGSYEQY
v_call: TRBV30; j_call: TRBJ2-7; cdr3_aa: AADSSYEQY
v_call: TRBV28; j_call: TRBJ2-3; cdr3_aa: ASSRPQGLRVGTDTQY
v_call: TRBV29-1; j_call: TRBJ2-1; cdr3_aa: SVHTSGRTHNEQF
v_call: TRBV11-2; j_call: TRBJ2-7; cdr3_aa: ASSIMASSYEQY